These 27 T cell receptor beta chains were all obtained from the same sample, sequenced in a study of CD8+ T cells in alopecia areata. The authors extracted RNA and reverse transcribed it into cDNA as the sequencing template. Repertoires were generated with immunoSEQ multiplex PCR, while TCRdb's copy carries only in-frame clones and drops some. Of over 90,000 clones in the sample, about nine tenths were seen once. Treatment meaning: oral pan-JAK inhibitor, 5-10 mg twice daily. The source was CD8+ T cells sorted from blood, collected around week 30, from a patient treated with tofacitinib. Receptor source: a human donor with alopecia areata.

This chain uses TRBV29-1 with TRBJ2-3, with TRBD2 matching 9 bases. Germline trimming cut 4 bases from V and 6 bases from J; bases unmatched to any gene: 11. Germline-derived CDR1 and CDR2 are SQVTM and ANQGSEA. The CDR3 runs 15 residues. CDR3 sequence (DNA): TGCAGCGTTGTCCCTAGCGGGGACGCCCTGGATACGCAGTATTTT. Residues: CSVVPSGDALDTQYF.

The CDR3, as DNA: TGTGCCAGCAGCGGGGACGGAGAAATGAATGAGCAGTTCTTC. This translates into CASSGDGEMNEQFF. The chain has TRBV9 and TRBJ2-1; D could derive from TRBD1 or TRBD2 (5 bases each). Trimming pared 3 bases from V and 7 bases from J, leaving 14 bases between. This CDR3 region has 14 residues. Germline V CDR1 and CDR2: SGDLS, YYNGEE.

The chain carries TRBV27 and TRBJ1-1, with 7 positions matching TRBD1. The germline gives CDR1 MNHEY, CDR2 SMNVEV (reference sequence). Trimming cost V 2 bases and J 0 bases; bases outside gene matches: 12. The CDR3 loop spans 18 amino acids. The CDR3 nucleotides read TGTGCCAGCAGTTTAAAGTTCTTGGGACAGATATTGAACACTGAAGCTTTCTTT. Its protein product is CASSLKFLGQILNTEAFF.

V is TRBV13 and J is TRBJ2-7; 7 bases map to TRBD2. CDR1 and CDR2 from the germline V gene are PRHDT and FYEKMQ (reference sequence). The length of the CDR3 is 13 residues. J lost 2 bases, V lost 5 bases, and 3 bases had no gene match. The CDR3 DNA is TGTGCCAGCAGCAGCGGGGCAGCCTACGAGCAGTACTTC. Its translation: CASSSGAAYEQYF.

CDR3 in amino acids: CASSQVSGSVYEQYF. CDR3 sequence (DNA): TGTGCCAGCAGCCAAGTCTCGGGGTCGGTTTACGAGCAGTACTTC. V is TRBV14 and J is TRBJ2-7, with D possibly being TRBD2 (5 bases). The germline V gene encodes CDR1 SGHDN and CDR2 FVKESK. This CDR3 region has 15 residues. The V gene lost 1 base and the J gene lost 4 bases, with 14 bases spanning the gap.

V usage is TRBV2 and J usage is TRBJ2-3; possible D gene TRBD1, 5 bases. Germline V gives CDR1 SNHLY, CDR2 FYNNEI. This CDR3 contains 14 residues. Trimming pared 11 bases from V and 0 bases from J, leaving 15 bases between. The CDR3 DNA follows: TGTGCCGGGGCGGCAGGTTCTAGCACAGATACGCAGTATTTT. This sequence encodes CAGAAGSSTDTQYF. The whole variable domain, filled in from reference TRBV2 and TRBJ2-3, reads EPEVTQTPSHQVTQMGQEVILRCVPISNHLYFYWYRQILGQKVEFLVSFYNNEISEKSEIFDDQFSVERPDGSNFTLKIRSTKLEDSAMYFCAGAAGSSTDTQYFGPGTRLTVL.

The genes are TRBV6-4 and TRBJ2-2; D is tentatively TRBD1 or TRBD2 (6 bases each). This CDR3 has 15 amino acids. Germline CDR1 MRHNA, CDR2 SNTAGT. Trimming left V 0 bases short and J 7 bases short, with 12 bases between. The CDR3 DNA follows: TGTGCCAGCAGTGACTCGACGGGGGCAGACGGGGAGCTGTTTTTT. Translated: CASSDSTGADGELFF.

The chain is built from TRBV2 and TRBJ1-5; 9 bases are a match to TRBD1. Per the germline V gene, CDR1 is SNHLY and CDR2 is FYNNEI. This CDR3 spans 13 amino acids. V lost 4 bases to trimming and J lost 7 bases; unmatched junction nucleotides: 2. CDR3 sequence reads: CASSGGQGQPQHF. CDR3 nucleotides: TGTGCCAGCAGTGGTGGACAGGGGCAGCCCCAGCATTTT.

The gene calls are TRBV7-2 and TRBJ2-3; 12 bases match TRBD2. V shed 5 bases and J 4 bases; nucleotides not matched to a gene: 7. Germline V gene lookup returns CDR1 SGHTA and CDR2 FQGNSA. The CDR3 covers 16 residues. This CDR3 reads CASSLTSGGIADTQYF. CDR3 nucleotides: TGTGCCAGCAGCCTAACTAGCGGGGGGATCGCAGATACGCAGTATTTT.

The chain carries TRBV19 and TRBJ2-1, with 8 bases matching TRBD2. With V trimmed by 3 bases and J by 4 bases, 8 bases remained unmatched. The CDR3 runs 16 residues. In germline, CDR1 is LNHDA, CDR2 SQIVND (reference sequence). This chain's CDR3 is CASSILAGGQYNEQFF. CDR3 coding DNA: TGTGCCAGTAGTATCTTGGCGGGAGGCCAGTACAATGAGCAGTTCTTC.

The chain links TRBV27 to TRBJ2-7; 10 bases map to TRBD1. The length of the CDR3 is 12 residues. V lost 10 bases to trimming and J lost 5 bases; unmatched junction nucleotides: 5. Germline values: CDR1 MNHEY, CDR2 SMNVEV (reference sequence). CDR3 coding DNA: TGTGCCACCCGGACAGGGGGGCACGAGCAGTACTTC. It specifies CATRTGGHEQYF.

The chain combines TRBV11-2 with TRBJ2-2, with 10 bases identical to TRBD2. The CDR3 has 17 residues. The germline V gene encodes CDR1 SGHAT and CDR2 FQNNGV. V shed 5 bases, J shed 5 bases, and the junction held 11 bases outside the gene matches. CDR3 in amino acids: CASSADVAGGHTGELFF. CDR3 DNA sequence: TGTGCCAGCAGCGCCGATGTAGCGGGAGGTCATACCGGGGAGCTGTTTTTT.

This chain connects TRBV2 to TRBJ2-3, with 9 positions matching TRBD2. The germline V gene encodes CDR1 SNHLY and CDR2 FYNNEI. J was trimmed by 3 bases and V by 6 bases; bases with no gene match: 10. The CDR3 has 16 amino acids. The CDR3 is CASRPFAGGGTDTQYF. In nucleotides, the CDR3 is TGTGCCAGCAGGCCGTTCGCGGGGGGGGGAACAGATACGCAGTATTTT.

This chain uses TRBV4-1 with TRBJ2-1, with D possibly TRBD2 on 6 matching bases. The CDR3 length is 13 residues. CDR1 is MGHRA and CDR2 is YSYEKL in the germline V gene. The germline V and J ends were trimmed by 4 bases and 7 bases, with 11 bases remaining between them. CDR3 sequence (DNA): TGCGCCAGCAGCCTCCCCGGGAGAAATGAGCAGTTCTTC. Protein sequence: CASSLPGRNEQFF.

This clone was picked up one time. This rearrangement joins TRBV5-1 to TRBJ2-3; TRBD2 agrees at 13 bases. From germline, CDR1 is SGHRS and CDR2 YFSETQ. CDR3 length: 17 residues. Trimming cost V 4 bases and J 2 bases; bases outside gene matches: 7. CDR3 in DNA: TGCGCCAGCAGCCCCCGGACTAGCGGGGGAGCCACAGATACGCAGTATTTT. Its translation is CASSPRTSGGATDTQYF.

The CDR3 region has the DNA TGTGCCAGCAGCTTGGGCCTGATAGCGGGAAAATTTGAGCAGTTCTTC. It is translated as CASSLGLIAGKFEQFF. The V gene is TRBV7-8, the J gene TRBJ2-1; 8 bases align to TRBD2. Germline V gene data show CDR1 as SGHVS and CDR2 as FQNEAQ. The CDR3 contains 16 residues. Trimming at V came to 3 bases and at J to 9 bases, leaving 13 bases not matched to a gene.

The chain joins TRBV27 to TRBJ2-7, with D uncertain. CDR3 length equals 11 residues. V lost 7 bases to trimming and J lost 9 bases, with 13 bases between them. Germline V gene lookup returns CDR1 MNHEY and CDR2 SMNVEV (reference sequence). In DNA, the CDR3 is TGTGCCAGCAACTCACCGACGAGGCAGTACTTC. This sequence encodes CASNSPTRQYF.

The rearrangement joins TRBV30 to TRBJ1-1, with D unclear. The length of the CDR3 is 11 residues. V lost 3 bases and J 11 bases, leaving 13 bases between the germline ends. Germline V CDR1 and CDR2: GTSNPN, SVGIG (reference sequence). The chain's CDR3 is CAWSLGPDAFF. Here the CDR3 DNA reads TGTGCCTGGAGCCTCGGACCGGACGCTTTCTTT.

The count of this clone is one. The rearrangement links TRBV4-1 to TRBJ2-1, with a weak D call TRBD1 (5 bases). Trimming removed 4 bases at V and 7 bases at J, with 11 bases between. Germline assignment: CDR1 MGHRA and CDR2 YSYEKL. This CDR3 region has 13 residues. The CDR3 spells CASSLTDGNEQFF. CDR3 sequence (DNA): TGCGCCAGCAGCCTGACAGATGGGAATGAGCAGTTCTTC.

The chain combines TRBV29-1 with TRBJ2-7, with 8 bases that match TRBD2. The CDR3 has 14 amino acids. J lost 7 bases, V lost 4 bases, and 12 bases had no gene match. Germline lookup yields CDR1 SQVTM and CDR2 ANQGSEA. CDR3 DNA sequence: TGCAGCGTTGTCCTACCGGGAGGGCTGGGGGAGCAGTACTTC. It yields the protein CSVVLPGGLGEQYF.

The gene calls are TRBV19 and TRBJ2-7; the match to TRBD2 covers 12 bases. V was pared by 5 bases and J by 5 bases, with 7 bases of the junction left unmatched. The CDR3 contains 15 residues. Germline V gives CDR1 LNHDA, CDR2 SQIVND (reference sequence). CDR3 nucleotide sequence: TGTGCCAGTAGTGTACTAGCGGGGGGTTTTGACGAGCAGTACTTC. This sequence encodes CASSVLAGGFDEQYF.

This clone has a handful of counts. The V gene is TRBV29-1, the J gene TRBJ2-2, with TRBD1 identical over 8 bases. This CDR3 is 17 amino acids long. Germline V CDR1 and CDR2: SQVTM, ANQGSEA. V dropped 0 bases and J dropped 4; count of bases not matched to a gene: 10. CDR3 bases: TGCAGCGTTGAAGACCGGCCTCGACAGGGGAGCACCGGGGAGCTGTTTTTT. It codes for CSVEDRPRQGSTGELFF.

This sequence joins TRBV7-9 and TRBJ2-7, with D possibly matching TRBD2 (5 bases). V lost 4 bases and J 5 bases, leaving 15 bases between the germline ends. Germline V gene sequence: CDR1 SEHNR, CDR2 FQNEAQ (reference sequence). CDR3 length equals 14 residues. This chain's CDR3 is CASSSSSVRDEQYF. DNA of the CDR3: TGTGCCAGCAGCTCCTCAAGCGTGAGGGACGAGCAGTACTTC.

CDR3 protein: CASSPRPEQYF. CDR3 sequence (DNA): TGTGCCAGCAGTCCGAGACCCGAGCAGTACTTC. The genes are TRBV27 and TRBJ2-7; D not certain. CDR1 is MNHEY, CDR2 SMNVEV, per germline (reference sequence). This CDR3 contains 11 residues. The germline V and J ends were trimmed by 5 bases and 6 bases, with 8 bases remaining between them.

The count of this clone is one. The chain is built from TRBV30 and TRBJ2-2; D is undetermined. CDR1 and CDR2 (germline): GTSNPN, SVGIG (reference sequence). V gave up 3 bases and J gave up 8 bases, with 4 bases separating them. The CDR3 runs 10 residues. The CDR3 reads CAWRGGELFF. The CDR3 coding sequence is TGTGCCTGGAGAGGGGGGGAGCTGTTTTTT.

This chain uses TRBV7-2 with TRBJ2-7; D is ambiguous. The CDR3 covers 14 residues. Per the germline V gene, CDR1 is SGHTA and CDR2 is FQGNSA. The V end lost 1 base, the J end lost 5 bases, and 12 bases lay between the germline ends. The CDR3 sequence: CASSLGPLPNEQYF. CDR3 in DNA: TGTGCCAGCAGCTTAGGGCCCCTCCCCAACGAGCAGTACTTC.

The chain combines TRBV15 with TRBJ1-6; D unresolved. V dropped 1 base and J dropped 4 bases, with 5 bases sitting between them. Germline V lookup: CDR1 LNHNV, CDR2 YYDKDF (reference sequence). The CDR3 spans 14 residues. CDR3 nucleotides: TGTGCCACCAGCAGAGCTGTGTATAATTCACCCCTCCACTTT. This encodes CATSRAVYNSPLHF.